The present T cell receptor (beta chain) was sequenced within a study of Graves' ophthalmopathy and Graves' hyperthyroidism. This CDR3 comprises 15 residues. The V gene's germline CDR1 is LNHNV and CDR2 YYDKDF (reference sequence). Among the exclusions were patients with other autoimmune diseases, uncontrolled infections, pregnancy or lactation. Diagnosis was based on clinical symptoms, serum thyroxine, TRAb, thyroid ultrasound and orbital computed tomography. RNA served as the template for amplifying TCR beta CDR3 regions. RT-PCR was first run with HTBI primers, then multiplex PCR in a second round. One entry per CDR3 protein results from TCRdb running MiXCR on the multiplex PCR reads. The profile shows hundreds of thousands of distinct CDR3 sequences, about 15% of them singletons. As to this clonotype: The antigen is unknown. An end of the junction differs from the germline gene, which may be a read error.

The study, taken as a whole, reports: Most expanded clonotypes in thyroid above 0.001 frequency also showed up in blood.

The source of this sequence is a woman aged 30 to 39 with Graves' ophthalmopathy. Sequenced: blood. The chain links TRBV15 to TRBJ2-5; D possibly corresponds to TRBD2 (6 bases). In DNA, the CDR3 is TGTGCCACCAGCGACCGCCGGGGGTCCCAAGAGACTCAGTACTTC. Its translation: CATSDRRGSQETQYF.